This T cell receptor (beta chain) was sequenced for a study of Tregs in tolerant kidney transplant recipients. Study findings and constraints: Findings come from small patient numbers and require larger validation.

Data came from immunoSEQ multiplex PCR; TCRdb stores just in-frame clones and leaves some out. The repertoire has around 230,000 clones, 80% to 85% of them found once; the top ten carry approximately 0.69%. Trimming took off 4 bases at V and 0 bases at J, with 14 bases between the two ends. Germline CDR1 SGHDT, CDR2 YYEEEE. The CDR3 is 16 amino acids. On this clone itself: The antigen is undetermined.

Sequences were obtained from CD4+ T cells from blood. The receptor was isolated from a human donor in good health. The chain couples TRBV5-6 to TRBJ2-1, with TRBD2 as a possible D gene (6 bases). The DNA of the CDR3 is TGTGCCAGCAGCCCGTCGGGACTGGGCTCCTACAATGAGCAGTTCTTC. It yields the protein CASSPSGLGSYNEQFF.